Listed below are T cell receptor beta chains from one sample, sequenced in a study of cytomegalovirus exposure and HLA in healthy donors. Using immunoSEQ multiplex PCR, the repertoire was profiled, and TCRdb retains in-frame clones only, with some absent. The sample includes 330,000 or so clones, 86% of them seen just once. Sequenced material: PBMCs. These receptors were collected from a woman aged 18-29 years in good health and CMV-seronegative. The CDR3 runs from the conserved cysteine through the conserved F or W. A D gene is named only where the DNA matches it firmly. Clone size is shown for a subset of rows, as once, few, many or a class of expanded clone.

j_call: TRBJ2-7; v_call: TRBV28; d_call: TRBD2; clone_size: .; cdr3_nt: TGTGCCAGCACTGGAAATGGTCGGCTAGCGGGGTCATACGAGCAGTACTTC; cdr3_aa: CASTGNGRLAGSYEQYF
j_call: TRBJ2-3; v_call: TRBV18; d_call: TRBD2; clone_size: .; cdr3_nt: TGTGCCAGCTCTACTGCGGGAGTAGATATGCAGTATTTT; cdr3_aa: CASSTAGVDMQYF
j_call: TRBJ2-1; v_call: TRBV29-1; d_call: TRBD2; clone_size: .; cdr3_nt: TGCAGCGTTGAAGACCGGGAGGGATCCTACAATGAGCAGTTCTTC; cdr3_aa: CSVEDREGSYNEQFF
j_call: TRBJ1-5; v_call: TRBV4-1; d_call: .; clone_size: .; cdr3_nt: TGCGCCAGCAGCCAATCCGGGACAAACTCCCCGCACCATTTT; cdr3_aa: CASSQSGTNSPHHF
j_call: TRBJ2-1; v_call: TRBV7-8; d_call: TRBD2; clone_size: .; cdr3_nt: TGTGCCAGCTCGGGGAAGCGGGAGAACAATGAGCAGTTCTTC; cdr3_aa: CASSGKRENNEQFF
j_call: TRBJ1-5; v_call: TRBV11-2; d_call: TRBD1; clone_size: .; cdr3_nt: TGTGCCAGCAGCTTAGAGACAGGGGCTGGAAATCAGCCCCAGCATTTT; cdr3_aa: CASSLETGAGNQPQHF
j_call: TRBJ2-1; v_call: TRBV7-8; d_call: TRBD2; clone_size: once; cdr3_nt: TGTGCCAGCAGCTATGACCTGGCGGGAGAGGCATCCTACAATGAGCAGTTCTTC; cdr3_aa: CASSYDLAGEASYNEQFF
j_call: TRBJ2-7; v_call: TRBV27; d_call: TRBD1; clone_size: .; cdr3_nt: TGTGCCAGCAGTAGAGCGACAGGGTGGTACGAGCAGTACTTC; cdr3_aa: CASSRATGWYEQYF
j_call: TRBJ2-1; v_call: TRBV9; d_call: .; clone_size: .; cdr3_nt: TGTGCCAGCAGCGCTCCCACAAAGACTACCTACAATGAGCAGTTCTTC; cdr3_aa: CASSAPTKTTYNEQFF
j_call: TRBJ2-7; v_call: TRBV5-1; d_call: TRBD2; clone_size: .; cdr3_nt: TGCGCCAGCAGCCCTTCTAGCGGGAGCGTGTACGAGCAGTACTTC; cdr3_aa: CASSPSSGSVYEQYF
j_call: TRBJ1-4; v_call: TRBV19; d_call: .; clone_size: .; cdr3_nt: TGTGCCAGTAGCTACATGGAGGGATTTAATGAAAAACTGTTTTTT; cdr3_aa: CASSYMEGFNEKLFF
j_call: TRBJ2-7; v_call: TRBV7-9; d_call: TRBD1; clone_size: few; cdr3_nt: TGTGCCAGCAGCTTACCTCGGACAGGGAGCTCCTACGAGCAGTACTTC; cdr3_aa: CASSLPRTGSSYEQYF
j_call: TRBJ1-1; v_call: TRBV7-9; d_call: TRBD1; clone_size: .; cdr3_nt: TGTGCCAGCAGCCGCGGACAGGGATCGAGCACTGAAGCTTTCTTT; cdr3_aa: CASSRGQGSSTEAFF
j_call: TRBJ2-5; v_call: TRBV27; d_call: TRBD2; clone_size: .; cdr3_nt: TGTGCCAGCAGTTCGTCCCCCCCTCGGGCTAGCGGGAGAGGAGAGACCCAGTACTTC; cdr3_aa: CASSSSPPRASGRGETQYF
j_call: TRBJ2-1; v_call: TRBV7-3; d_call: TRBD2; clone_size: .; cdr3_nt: TGTGCCAGCAGCTTATTTGGGACTAGCTCGAGTGAGCAGTTCTTC; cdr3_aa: CASSLFGTSSSEQFF
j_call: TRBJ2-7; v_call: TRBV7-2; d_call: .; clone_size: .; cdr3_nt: TGTGCCAGCAGCTTTCAATCCGAGCAGTACTTC; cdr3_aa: CASSFQSEQYF
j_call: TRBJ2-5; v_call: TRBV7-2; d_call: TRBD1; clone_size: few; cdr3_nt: TGTGCCAGCAGCTACGACAGGGCCCAAGAGACCCAGTACTTC; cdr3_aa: CASSYDRAQETQYF
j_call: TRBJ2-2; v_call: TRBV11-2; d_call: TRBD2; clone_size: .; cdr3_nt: TGTGCCAGCAGCGCCCGCCCCCCCGGGACTAGCGACACCGGGGAGCTGTTTTTT; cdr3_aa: CASSARPPGTSDTGELFF
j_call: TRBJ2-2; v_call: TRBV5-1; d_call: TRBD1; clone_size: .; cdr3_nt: TGCGCCAGCAGCTCCAGGGGGCTGAACGGGGAGCTGTTTTTT; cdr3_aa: CASSSRGLNGELFF
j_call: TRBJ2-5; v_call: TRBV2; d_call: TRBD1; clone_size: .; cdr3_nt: TGTGCCAGCAAGCAGGGGGCGGGCGGGACAACCCGAGCTGCCCAGTACTTC; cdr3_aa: CASKQGAGGTTRAAQYF
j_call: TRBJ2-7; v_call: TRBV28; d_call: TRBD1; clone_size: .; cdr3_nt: TGTGCCAGCACAAGTTCGGGACAGAACTACGAGCAGTACTTC; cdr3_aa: CASTSSGQNYEQYF
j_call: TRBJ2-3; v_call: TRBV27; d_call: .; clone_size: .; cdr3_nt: TGTGCCAGCAGTTCCCCTAGGGGTACGCAGTATTTT; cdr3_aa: CASSSPRGTQYF
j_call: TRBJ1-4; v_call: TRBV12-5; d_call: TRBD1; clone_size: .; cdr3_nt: TGTGCTAGTGGTACGGGACAGGGAATTACTAATGAAAAACTGTTTTTT; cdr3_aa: CASGTGQGITNEKLFF
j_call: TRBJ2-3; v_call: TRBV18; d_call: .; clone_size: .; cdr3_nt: TGTGCCAGCTCACCACCACAGGGTCTGGATACGCAGTATTTT; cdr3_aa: CASSPPQGLDTQYF
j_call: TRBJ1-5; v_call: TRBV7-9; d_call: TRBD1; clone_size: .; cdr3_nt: TGTGCCAGCAGCTCATCGACAGGGGCCCAGCCCCAGCATTTT; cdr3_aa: CASSSSTGAQPQHF
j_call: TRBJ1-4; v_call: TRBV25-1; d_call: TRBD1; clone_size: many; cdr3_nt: TGTGCCAGCAGTGAGAGGGGGCAGGGGCATGAAAAACTGTTTTTT; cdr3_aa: CASSERGQGHEKLFF
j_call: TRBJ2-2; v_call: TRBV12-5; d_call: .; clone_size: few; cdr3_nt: TGTGCTAGTGGCTCGGTGAACACCGGGGAGCTGTTTTTT; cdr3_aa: CASGSVNTGELFF
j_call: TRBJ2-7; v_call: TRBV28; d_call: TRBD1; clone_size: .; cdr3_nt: TGTGCCAGCAGTTCAGGACAGGGCACCTACGAGCAGTACTTC; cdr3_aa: CASSSGQGTYEQYF
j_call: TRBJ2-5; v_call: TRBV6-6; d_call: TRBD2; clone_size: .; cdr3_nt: TGTGCCAGCAGTTCTGCGGGAGGGCCGGGGGAGACCCAGTACTTC; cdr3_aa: CASSSAGGPGETQYF
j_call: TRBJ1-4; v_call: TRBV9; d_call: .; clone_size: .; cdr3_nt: TGTGCCAGCAGCGACTCACCAGGGGCAACTAATGAAAAACTGTTTTTT; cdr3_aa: CASSDSPGATNEKLFF
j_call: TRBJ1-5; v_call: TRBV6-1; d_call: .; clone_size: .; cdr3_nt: TGTGCCAGCAGTAAGGGGCCGGGCAATCAGCCCCAGCATTTT; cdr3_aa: CASSKGPGNQPQHF
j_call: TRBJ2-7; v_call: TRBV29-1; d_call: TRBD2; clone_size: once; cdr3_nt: TGCAGCGTTGGAGGGACTAGCGGGGGCTTGGAGCAGTACTTC; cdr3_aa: CSVGGTSGGLEQYF
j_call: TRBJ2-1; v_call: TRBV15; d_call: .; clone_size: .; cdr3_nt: TGTGCCACCAGCAGGCCTTTCAGGGATCCGACCTACAATGAGCAGTTCTTC; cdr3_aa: CATSRPFRDPTYNEQFF
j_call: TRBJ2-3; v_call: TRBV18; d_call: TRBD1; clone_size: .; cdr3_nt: TGTGCCAGCTCACTGGGAACAGGGACAGTAGATACGCAGTATTTT; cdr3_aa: CASSLGTGTVDTQYF
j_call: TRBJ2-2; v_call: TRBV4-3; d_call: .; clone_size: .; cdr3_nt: TGCGCCAGCAGCCAAGTGCGGCAGGGAGGGGAGCTGTTTTTT; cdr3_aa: CASSQVRQGGELFF
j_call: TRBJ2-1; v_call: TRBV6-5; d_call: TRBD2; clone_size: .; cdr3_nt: TGTGCCAGCAGTTACTCCCGGGGAGGGGACAATGAGCAGTTCTTC; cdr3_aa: CASSYSRGGDNEQFF
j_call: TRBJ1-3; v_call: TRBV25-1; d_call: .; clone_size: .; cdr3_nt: TGTGCCAGCACTCCTTACTCTGGAAACACCATATATTTT; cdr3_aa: CASTPYSGNTIYF
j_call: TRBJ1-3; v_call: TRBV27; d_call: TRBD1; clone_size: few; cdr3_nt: TGTGCCAGCAAGAGGGGGCCGGGCGGAAACACCATATATTTT; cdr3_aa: CASKRGPGGNTIYF
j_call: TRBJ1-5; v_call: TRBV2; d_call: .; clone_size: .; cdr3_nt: TGTGCCAGCAGAGGAGGGGCGGGTGGTCAGCCCCAGCATTTT; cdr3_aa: CASRGGAGGQPQHF
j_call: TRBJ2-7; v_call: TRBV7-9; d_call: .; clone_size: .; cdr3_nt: TGTGCCAGCAGCTTAGGAGGAGCCTCGAGGGAGCAGTACTTC; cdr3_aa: CASSLGGASREQYF
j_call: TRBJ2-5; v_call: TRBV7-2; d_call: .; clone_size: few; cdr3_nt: TGTGCCAGCAGCCCATACCAAGAGACCCAGTACTTC; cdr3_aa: CASSPYQETQYF
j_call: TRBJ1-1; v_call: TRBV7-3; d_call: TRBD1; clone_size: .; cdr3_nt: TGTGCCAGCAGCTTAGGGGGACAGGGGGCTTTCACTGAAGCTTTCTTT; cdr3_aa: CASSLGGQGAFTEAFF
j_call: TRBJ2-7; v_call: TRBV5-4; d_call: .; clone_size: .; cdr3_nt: TGTGCCAGCAGGCTAGCTAACTCCTACGAGCAGTACTTC; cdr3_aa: CASRLANSYEQYF
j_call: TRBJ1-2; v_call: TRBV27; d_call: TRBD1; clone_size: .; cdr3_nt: TGTGCCAGCAGACTCACAGGGGGGATAGGCTACACCTTC; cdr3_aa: CASRLTGGIGYTF
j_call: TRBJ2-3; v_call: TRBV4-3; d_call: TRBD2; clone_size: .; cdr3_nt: TGCGCCAGCAGCCCCCGGTTTGCAGCGGGAGGCCCAGATACGCAGTATTTT; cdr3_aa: CASSPRFAAGGPDTQYF
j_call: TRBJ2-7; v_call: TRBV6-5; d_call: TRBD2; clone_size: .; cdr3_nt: TGTGCCAGCAGGTCCGGGACTATCTCCTACGAGCAGTACTTC; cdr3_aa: CASRSGTISYEQYF
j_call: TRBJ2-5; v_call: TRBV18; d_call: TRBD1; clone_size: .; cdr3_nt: TGTGCCAGCTCACCGATGGGACAGGGGGCAGGAGAGACCCAGTACTTC; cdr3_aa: CASSPMGQGAGETQYF
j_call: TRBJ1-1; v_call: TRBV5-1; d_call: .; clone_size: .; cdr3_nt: TGCGCCAGCAGCTTGGCTGGGAGGGACACTGAAGCTTTCTTT; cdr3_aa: CASSLAGRDTEAFF
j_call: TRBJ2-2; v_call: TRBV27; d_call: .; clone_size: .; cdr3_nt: TGTGCCAGCAGTTTGGGGGCTATCGGGGAGCTGTTTTTT; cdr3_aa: CASSLGAIGELFF
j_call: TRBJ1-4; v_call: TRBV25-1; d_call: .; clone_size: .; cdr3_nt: TGTGCCAGCAGTGATCATGCAACTAATGAAAAACTGTTTTTT; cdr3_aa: CASSDHATNEKLFF
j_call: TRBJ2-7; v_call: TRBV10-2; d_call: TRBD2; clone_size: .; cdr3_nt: TGCGCCAGCAGCGGTGGACTAGCGGGAGTCTACGAGCAGTACTTC; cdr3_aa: CASSGGLAGVYEQYF
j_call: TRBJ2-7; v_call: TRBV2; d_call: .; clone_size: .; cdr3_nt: TGTGCCAGCAGACGAGGACAGGGACTAGAGCAGTACTTC; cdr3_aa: CASRRGQGLEQYF
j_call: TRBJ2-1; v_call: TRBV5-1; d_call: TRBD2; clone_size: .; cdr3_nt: TGCGCCAGCAGCTTGGACGGGAGGGCCTACAATGAGCAGTTCTTC; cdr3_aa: CASSLDGRAYNEQFF
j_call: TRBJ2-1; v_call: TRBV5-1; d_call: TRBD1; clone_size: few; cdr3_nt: TGCGCCAGCAGCGCTGCAGGGGGCCTGCGGGGTAGTTCATACAATGAGCAGTTCTTC; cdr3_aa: CASSAAGGLRGSSYNEQFF
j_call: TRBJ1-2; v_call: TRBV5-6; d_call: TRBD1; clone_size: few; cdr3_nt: TGTGCCAGCACCTTGACAGGGGGCAACTATGGCTACACCTTC; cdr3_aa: CASTLTGGNYGYTF
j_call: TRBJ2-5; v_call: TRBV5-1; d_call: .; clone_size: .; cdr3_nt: TGCGCCAGCAGCTCGACACCCCCACAGGAGACCCAGTACTTC; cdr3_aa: CASSSTPPQETQYF
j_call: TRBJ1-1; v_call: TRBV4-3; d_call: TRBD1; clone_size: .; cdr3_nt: TGCGCCAGCAGCCACGGTCGGGGACAGGGATCGGATGAAGCTTTCTTT; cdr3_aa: CASSHGRGQGSDEAFF
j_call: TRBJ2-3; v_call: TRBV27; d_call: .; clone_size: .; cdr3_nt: TGTGCCAGCAGTTGGAGGGTGGACAGCACAGATACGCAGTATTTT; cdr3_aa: CASSWRVDSTDTQYF
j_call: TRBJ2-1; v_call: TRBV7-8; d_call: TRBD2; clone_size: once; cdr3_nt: TGTGCCAGCAGCTCCCACGGCGGGAGCGGGAATGAGCAGTTCTTC; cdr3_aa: CASSSHGGSGNEQFF